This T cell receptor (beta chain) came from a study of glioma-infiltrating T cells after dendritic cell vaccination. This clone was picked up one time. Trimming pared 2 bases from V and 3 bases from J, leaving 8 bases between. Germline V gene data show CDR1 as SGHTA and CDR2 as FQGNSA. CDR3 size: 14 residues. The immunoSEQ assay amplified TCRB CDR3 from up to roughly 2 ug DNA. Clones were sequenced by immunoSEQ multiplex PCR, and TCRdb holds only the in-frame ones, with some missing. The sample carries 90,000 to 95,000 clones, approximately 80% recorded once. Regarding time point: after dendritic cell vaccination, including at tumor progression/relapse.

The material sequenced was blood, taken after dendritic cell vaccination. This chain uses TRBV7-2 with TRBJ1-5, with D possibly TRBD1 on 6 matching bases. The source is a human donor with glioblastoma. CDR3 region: CASSLQGNNQPQHF. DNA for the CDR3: TGTGCCAGCAGCTTACAGGGGAACAATCAGCCCCAGCATTTT.